This T cell receptor beta chain stems from a study of blood T cell repertoires in COVID-19. This CDR3 spans 15 amino acids. V was clipped by 5 bases and J by 4 bases, with 17 bases between them. Germline CDR1 reads LGHNT; CDR2 reads FRNRAP. TCRdb's copy holds only in-frame clones and misses some; the assay was immunoSEQ multiplex PCR. The data hold fewer than 85,000 clones, with roughly 89% observed a single time. This sequence originates from a man in his fifties or sixties with acute or convalescent COVID-19. The chain recombines TRBV12-5 with TRBJ1-1; TRBD1 is a possible D gene (5 bases). Sequences were obtained from peripheral blood. In nucleotides, the CDR3 is TGTGCTAGTGGTCCCACCCGGGGGGAGGGCACTGAAGCTTTCTTT. This encodes CASGPTRGEGTEAFF.